This entry lists 14 T cell receptor beta chains sequenced from one sample in a study of PD-L1 blockade in urothelial cancer (dated by TCRdb to about 2017). Explained via the paper, the time point label denotes: peripheral blood 6 weeks after treatment start. The library was built by means of the immunoSEQ multiplex PCR assay. The source is immuneACCESS, and TCRdb retained only in-frame sequences with V and J called. Part of the clones is not carried over; for the studies checked, unresolved V genes explain less than half of this, and the remainder is unexplained. The sample table records about 45,000 clones; roughly four fifths of these occur just once. Jointly, the top ten make up under 15% of the sample. Sequencing was performed on PBMCs, taken around atezolizumab (anti-PD-L1) treatment. Receptors originate from a man in his sixties with urothelial cancer.

This clone was detected a few times. The chain recombines TRBV5-1 with TRBJ1-2; D is possibly TRBD1 (5 bases). The CDR3 covers 13 residues. Germline V gives CDR1 SGHRS, CDR2 YFSETQ. Trimming pared 0 bases from V and 8 bases from J, leaving 11 bases between. The DNA of the CDR3 is TGCGCCAGCAGCTTGGAGGGGCAGGACGGCTACACCTTC. Its protein product is CASSLEGQDGYTF.

This clone came up once. This chain uses TRBV7-2 with TRBJ2-1; 7 bases align to TRBD1. Unmatched junction bases numbered 8, after V lost 2 bases and J lost 7 bases. CDR3 length: 15 amino acids. The V gene's germline CDR1 is SGHTA and CDR2 FQGNSA. The CDR3 DNA reads TGTGCCAGCAGCTTAAGGACAGGAGGCCTTAATGAGCAGTTCTTC. Translated: CASSLRTGGLNEQFF.

The gene calls are TRBV2 and TRBJ2-7; TRBD2 matches at 8 bases. The CDR3 totals 15 residues. V dropped 2 bases and J dropped 6; count of bases not matched to a gene: 9. The germline V gene encodes CDR1 SNHLY and CDR2 FYNNEI. The CDR3 DNA sequence: TGTGCCAGCAGTGAATTGGGGACTAGAGAGGTCGAGCAGTACTTC. Translating it yields CASSELGTREVEQYF.

This clone occurred a few times. This chain connects TRBV4-1 to TRBJ2-7; 7 nucleotides align to TRBD2. In germline, CDR1 is MGHRA, CDR2 YSYEKL. This CDR3 is built from 15 residues. Trimming took 0 bases from V and 2 from J; bases not matched to a gene: 4. CDR3 nucleotide sequence: TGCGCCAGCAGCCAAGAATCGGGGAGGGCCTACGAGCAGTACTTC. It encodes CASSQESGRAYEQYF.

This clone turned up a few times. This chain joins TRBV28 and TRBJ2-7; no clear D. CDR1 and CDR2 (germline): MDHEN, SYDVKM. The length of the CDR3 is 11 residues. V was clipped by 6 bases and J by 5 bases, with 8 bases between them. The CDR3 DNA follows: TGTGCCAGCAGCCTTCAGGACGAGCAGTACTTC. It codes for CASSLQDEQYF.

This clone was recorded once. The chain uses TRBV7-2 and TRBJ1-2; D not certain. The CDR3 loop spans 18 amino acids. Trimming pared 2 bases from V and 6 bases from J, leaving 25 bases between. Germline V gene lookup returns CDR1 SGHTA and CDR2 FQGNSA. CDR3 bases: TGTGCCAGCAGCTTATTCGGCCCCAGGTTCCCTACGCCGGATGGCTACACCTTC. Amino acid sequence: CASSLFGPRFPTPDGYTF. The complete variable domain, with remaining parts taken from reference TRBV7-2 and TRBJ1-2, reads GAGVSQSPSNKVTEKGKDVELRCDPISGHTALYWYRQSLGQGLEFLIYFQGNSAPDKSGLPSDRFSAERTGGSVSTLTIQRTQQEDSAVYLCASSLFGPRFPTPDGYTFGSGTRLTVV.

The rearrangement joins TRBV2 to TRBJ2-2; a weak D match, TRBD1 (5 bases). Trimming removed 2 bases at V and 0 bases at J, with 16 bases between. The germline V gene encodes CDR1 SNHLY and CDR2 FYNNEI. This CDR3 contains 18 residues. Written as DNA, the CDR3 is TGTGCCAGCAGTGAATTATTGGGCAGGGCGACGAACACCGGGGAGCTGTTTTTT. Its translation: CASSELLGRATNTGELFF.

The chain uses TRBV7-9 and TRBJ2-7, with TRBD2 matching 11 bases. Unmatched junction bases numbered 15, after V lost 6 bases and J lost 2 bases. This CDR3 region has 18 residues. The germline gives CDR1 SEHNR, CDR2 FQNEAQ (reference sequence). CDR3 protein: CASSSSGTSGPFTYEQYF. For the CDR3, the DNA is TGTGCCAGCAGTTCATCAGGGACTAGCGGACCCTTTACCTACGAGCAGTACTTC.

The gene calls are TRBV5-4 and TRBJ2-1; 11 bases agree with TRBD2. The CDR3 loop spans 15 amino acids. The V gene's germline CDR1 is SGHNT and CDR2 YYREEE (reference sequence). The ends lost 1 base at V and 7 bases at J; junction bases unmatched: 4. CDR3 sequence reads: CASSLTSGRGNEQFF. CDR3 in DNA: TGTGCCAGCAGCTTGACTAGCGGGAGAGGGAATGAGCAGTTCTTC.

The chain carries TRBV19 and TRBJ1-2, with 7 bases identical to TRBD1. CDR1 LNHDA and CDR2 SQIVND come from the germline V gene (reference sequence). The V and J ends lost 6 bases and 2 bases, in that order; junction bases with no gene match: 12. The CDR3 spans 16 residues. The CDR3 loop is CASSFLRTGGNYGYTF. DNA for the CDR3: TGTGCCAGTAGCTTCTTGAGGACAGGAGGAAACTATGGCTACACCTTC. Based on the CDR3 plus reference TRBV19 and TRBJ1-2, the full variable domain is DGGITQSPKYLFRKEGQNVTLSCEQNLNHDAMYWYRQDPGQGLRLIYYSQIVNDFQKGDIAEGYSVSREKKESFPLTVTSAQKNPTAFYLCASSFLRTGGNYGYTFGSGTRLTVV.

The DNA for the CDR3 is TGTGCCAGCAGCTTGGGGCAGTCTTACGAGCAGTACTTC. Its protein product is CASSLGQSYEQYF. The chain links TRBV5-8 to TRBJ2-7; D is unresolved. Trimming shortened V by 0 bases and J by 4 bases, and 8 bases separated the two germline ends. Germline values: CDR1 SGHTS, CDR2 YDEGEE. The CDR3 contains 13 residues. The full variable domain, its missing parts supplied by reference TRBV5-8 and TRBJ2-7, is EAGVTQSPTHLIKTRGQQATLRCSPISGHTSVYWYQQALGLGLQFLLWYDEGEERNRGNFPPRFSGRQFPNYSSELNVNALELEDSALYLCASSLGQSYEQYFGPGTRLTVT.

Only a few counts were recorded for this clone. The rearrangement links TRBV5-1 to TRBJ1-2; 9 bases fit TRBD1. The V segment lost 4 bases and the J segment 3 bases; nucleotides outside the gene matches: 13. Germline V gene sequence: CDR1 SGHRS, CDR2 YFSETQ. The CDR3 consists of 17 residues. The chain's CDR3 is CASSPLGQGIEDYGYTF. Written as DNA, the CDR3 is TGCGCCAGCAGCCCACTCGGACAGGGGATAGAGGACTATGGCTACACCTTC.

The rearrangement links TRBV9 to TRBJ1-6, with 7 bases identical to TRBD1. The CDR3 totals 15 residues. Per germline, CDR1 SGDLS and CDR2 YYNGEE. After removal of 3 bases from V and 5 bases from J, the junction contained 5 bases not matched to a gene. This chain's CDR3 is CASSANRGHNSPLHF. The CDR3 DNA sequence: TGTGCCAGCAGCGCAAACAGGGGCCATAATTCACCCCTCCACTTT.

In nucleotides, the CDR3 is TGTGCCAGCAATCTACAGGGATTCTCCTACGAGCAGTACTTC. Its translation: CASNLQGFSYEQYF. The chain combines TRBV2 with TRBJ2-7; maybe TRBD1 (6 bases). The V end was cut by 7 bases, the J end by 0 bases, with 13 bases between. CDR3 size: 14 residues. CDR1 is SNHLY, CDR2 FYNNEI, per germline.